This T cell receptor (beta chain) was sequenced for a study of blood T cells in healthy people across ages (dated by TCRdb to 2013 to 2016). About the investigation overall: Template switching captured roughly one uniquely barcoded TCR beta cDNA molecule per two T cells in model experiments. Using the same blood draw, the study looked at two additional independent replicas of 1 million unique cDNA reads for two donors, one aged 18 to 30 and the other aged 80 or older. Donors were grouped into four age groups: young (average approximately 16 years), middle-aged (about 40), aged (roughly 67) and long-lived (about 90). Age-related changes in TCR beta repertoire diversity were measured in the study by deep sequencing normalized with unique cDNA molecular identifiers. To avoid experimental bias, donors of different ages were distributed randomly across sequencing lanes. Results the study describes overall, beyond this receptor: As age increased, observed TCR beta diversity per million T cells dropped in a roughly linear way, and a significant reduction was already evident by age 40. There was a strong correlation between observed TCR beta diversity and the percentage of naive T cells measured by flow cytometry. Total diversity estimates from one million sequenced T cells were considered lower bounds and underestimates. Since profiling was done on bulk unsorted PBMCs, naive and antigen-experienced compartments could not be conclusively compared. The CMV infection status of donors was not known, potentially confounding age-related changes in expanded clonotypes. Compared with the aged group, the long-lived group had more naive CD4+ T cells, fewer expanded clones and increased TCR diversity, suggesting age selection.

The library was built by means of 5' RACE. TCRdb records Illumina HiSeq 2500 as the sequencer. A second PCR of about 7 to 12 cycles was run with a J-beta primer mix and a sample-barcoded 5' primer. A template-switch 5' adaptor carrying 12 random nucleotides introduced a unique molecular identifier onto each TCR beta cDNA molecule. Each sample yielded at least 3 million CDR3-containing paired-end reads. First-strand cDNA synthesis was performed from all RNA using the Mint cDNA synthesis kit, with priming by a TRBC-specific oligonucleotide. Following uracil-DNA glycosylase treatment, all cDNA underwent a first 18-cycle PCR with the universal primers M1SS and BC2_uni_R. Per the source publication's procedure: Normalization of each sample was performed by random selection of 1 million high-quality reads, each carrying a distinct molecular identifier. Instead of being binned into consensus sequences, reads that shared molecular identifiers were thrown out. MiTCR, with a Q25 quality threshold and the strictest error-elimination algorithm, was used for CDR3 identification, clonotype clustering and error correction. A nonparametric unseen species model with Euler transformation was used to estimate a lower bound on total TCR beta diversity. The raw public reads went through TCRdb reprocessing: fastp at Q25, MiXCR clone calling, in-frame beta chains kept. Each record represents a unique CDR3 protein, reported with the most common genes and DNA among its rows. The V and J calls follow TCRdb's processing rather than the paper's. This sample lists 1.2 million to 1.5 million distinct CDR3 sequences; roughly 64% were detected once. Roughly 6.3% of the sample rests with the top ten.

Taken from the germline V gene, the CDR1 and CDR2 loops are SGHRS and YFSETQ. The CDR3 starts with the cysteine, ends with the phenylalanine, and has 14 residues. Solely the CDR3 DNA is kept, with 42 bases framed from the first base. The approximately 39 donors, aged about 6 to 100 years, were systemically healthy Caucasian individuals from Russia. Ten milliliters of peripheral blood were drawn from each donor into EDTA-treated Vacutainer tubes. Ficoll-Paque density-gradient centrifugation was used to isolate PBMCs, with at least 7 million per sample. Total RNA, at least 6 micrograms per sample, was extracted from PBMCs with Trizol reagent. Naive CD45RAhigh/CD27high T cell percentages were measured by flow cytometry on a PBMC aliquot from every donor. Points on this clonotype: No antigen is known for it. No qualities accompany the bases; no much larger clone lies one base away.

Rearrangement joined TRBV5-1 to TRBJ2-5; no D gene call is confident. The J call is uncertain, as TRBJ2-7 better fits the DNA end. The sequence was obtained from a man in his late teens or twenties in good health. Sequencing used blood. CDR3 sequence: CASSLVGSHYEQYF. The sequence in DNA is TGCGCCAGCAGCTTGGTCGGCTCGCACTACGAGCAGTACTTC.